Listed below are T cell receptor beta chains from one sample, sequenced in a study of T cell responses to AZD1222 COVID-19 vaccine. TCRdb's copy holds only in-frame clones and misses some; the assay was immunoSEQ multiplex PCR. The data show 80,000 to 100,000 clones, 90% to 95% seen once. Source: peripheral blood, taken 28 days after the second AZD1222 dose. These receptor sequences come from an adult who received the AZD1222 COVID-19 vaccine. The CDR3 runs from the conserved cysteine through the conserved F or W. A D gene is named only where the DNA matches it firmly. Only part of the rows carry a size: once, few, many, or a class if the clone is expanded.

TRBJ1-1 TRBV30 - - CAWSTGSVDTEAFF TGTGCCTGGAGTACAGGGTCGGTTGACACTGAAGCTTTCTTT
TRBJ2-2 TRBV4-1 - TRBD2 CASSPRVIAGGLANTGELFF TGCGCCAGCAGCCCTAGGGTCATAGCGGGAGGGCTCGCGAACACCGGGGAGCTGTTTTTT
TRBJ1-6 TRBV2 - - CASKSAVSSYNSPLHF TGTGCCAGCAAAAGCGCGGTGAGCTCCTATAATTCACCCCTCCACTTT
TRBJ2-7 TRBV5-1 - - CASSFEGGNEQYF TGCGCCAGCAGCTTTGAAGGGGGGAATGAGCAGTACTTC
TRBJ2-1 TRBV3-1/TRBV3-2 - - CASSRSTNNEQFF TGTGCCAGCAGCCGCAGTACTAACAATGAGCAGTTCTTC
TRBJ1-5 TRBV19 - - CASSIARGRGGNQPQHF TGTGCCAGTAGTATAGCAAGGGGCCGGGGCGGCAATCAGCCCCAGCATTTT
TRBJ2-1 TRBV11-2 - TRBD1 CASSSRTGGAGSYNEQFF TGTGCCAGCAGTTCCCGGACAGGGGGGGCGGGGTCCTACAATGAGCAGTTCTTC
TRBJ1-1 TRBV10-1 - - CASSESTAEAFF TGCGCCAGCAGTGAGTCAACAGCTGAAGCTTTCTTT
TRBJ2-1 TRBV28 - TRBD2 CASSKLAGGPSEQFF TGTGCCAGCAGTAAACTAGCGGGAGGGCCAAGTGAGCAGTTCTTC
TRBJ2-3 TRBV5-8 - TRBD2 CASSPWRRGGADTQYF TGTGCCAGCTCTCCCTGGCGTCGGGGGGGCGCAGATACGCAGTATTTT
TRBJ1-2 TRBV19 - TRBD1 CASLSSGQAWYGYTF TGTGCCAGTCTTAGCTCCGGACAGGCATGGTATGGCTACACCTTC
TRBJ1-1 TRBV2 - - CASRDDSRGTEAFF TGTGCCAGCAGGGACGACTCAAGAGGCACTGAAGCTTTCTTT
TRBJ2-3 TRBV5-1 - - CASSLDTDTQYF TGCGCCAGCAGCTTGGATACAGATACGCAGTATTTT
TRBJ1-4 TRBV29-1 - TRBD1 CSAKGQQATNEKLFF TGCAGCGCCAAGGGACAGCAAGCAACTAATGAAAAACTGTTTTTT
TRBJ1-3 TRBV7-6 once - CASSPPLASGNTIYF TGTGCCAGCAGCCCGCCCCTGGCCTCTGGAAACACCATATATTTT
TRBJ1-6 TRBV13 - - CASSLEPGRTGSPLHF TGTGCCAGCAGCTTAGAACCCGGACGAACGGGCTCACCCCTCCACTTT
TRBJ2-1 TRBV5-3 - TRBD1 CARSLSFRVGQGANEQFF TGTGCCAGAAGCTTGAGTTTTAGAGTAGGACAGGGGGCGAATGAGCAGTTCTTC
TRBJ2-1 TRBV11-2 - - CASSPSVVSYNEQFF TGTGCCAGCAGCCCTAGCGTGGTATCCTACAATGAGCAGTTCTTC
TRBJ2-6 TRBV30 few TRBD2 CAWTSGSITGANVLTF TGTGCCTGGACTAGCGGGAGTATCACTGGGGCCAACGTCCTGACTTTC
TRBJ1-5 TRBV12-5 - - CASGSGESGQPQHF TGTGCTAGTGGTTCAGGGGAGTCCGGGCAGCCCCAGCATTTT
TRBJ2-1 TRBV7-7 - - CASSRLTVDYNEQFF TGTGCTAGCAGCCGACTAACAGTCGACTACAATGAGCAGTTCTTC
TRBJ2-2 TRBV5-1 - TRBD1 CASSSPTGYAGELFF TGCGCCAGCAGCTCTCCGACAGGGTATGCCGGGGAGCTGTTTTTT
TRBJ2-3 TRBV7-6 - - CASSFSGYTDTQYF TGTGCCAGCAGCTTTTCTGGTTACACAGATACGCAGTATTTT
TRBJ1-6 TRBV12-5 - - CASALAYRVLNSPLHF TGTGCTAGTGCCCTAGCCTACAGGGTACTGAATTCACCCCTCCACTTT
TRBJ2-1 TRBV19 - TRBD1 CASSMGQGARDEQFF TGTGCCAGTAGTATGGGACAGGGGGCGAGGGATGAGCAGTTCTTC
TRBJ2-3 TRBV28 - - CASSSPTRDTQYF TGTGCCAGCAGTTCTCCGACTAGAGATACGCAGTATTTT
TRBJ2-5 TRBV7-6 - - CASSYGARGGQETQYF TGTGCCAGCAGCTATGGGGCCAGGGGCGGGCAAGAGACCCAGTACTTC
TRBJ2-5 TRBV21-1 - - CASSKAVSGRETQYF TGTGCCAGCAGCAAAGCTGTCAGCGGGAGAGAGACCCAGTACTTC
TRBJ2-2 TRBV7-8 - - CASSPTSGSGPPTELFF TGTGCCAGCAGCCCAACGTCGGGGAGCGGGCCCCCGACGGAGCTGTTTTTT
TRBJ2-3 TRBV7-3 - TRBD2 CASSLLSPRETDTQYF TGTGCCAGCAGCTTATTGTCCCCGCGGGAGACAGATACGCAGTATTTT
TRBJ1-5 TRBV19 once - CASSMTQGVKIGNQPQHF TGTGCCAGTAGTATGACACAGGGTGTGAAGATAGGCAATCAGCCCCAGCATTTT
TRBJ2-1 TRBV3-1/TRBV3-2 - - CASSLRRPFHNEQFF TGTGCCAGCAGCCTCCGTCGCCCGTTTCACAATGAGCAGTTCTTC
TRBJ2-7 TRBV5-1 once TRBD2 CASSHTDGGYEQYF TGCGCCAGCAGCCACACCGACGGGGGGTACGAGCAGTACTTC
TRBJ1-2 TRBV2 - - CASRGDGEGGYTF TGTGCCAGCAGGGGGGACGGGGAAGGTGGCTACACCTTC
TRBJ2-4 TRBV3-1/TRBV3-2 - - CASSVRIPFAKKNIQYF TGTGCCAGCAGCGTCCGTATCCCATTTGCAAAAAAAAACATTCAGTACTTC
TRBJ1-5 TRBV7-3 - TRBD1 CASSLTGGGGQPQHF TGTGCCAGCAGCCTTACAGGGGGAGGCGGTCAGCCCCAGCATTTT
TRBJ2-1 TRBV18 few - CASSPPSSYNEQFF TGTGCCAGCTCACCACCGAGCTCCTACAATGAGCAGTTCTTC
TRBJ1-2 TRBV10-3 - - CAISDKQNYGYTF TGTGCCATCAGTGACAAACAGAACTATGGCTACACCTTC
TRBJ2-5 TRBV27 - TRBD2 CASSLSPGGPVQETQYF TGTGCCAGCAGTTTATCCCCGGGAGGGCCGGTACAAGAGACCCAGTACTTC
TRBJ1-1 TRBV7-9 - - CASSLGRTNTEAFF TGTGCCAGCAGCTTAGGGCGGACGAACACTGAAGCTTTCTTT
TRBJ2-3 TRBV5-1 - - CASSLWASYTQYF TGCGCCAGCAGCTTATGGGCCTCTTATACGCAGTATTTT
TRBJ1-6 TRBV30 - - CAWKQGGNSPLHF TGTGCCTGGAAACAAGGGGGAAATTCACCCCTCCACTTT
TRBJ2-3 TRBV5-1 once TRBD2 CASSATSGDTDTQYF TGCGCCAGCAGTGCGACTAGCGGAGACACAGATACGCAGTATTTT
TRBJ1-3 TRBV6-2/TRBV6-3 - - CASSYWRSGNTIYF TGTGCCAGCAGTTACTGGCGCTCTGGAAACACCATATATTTT
TRBJ2-1 TRBV7-7 once TRBD1 CASSLVQGAGNEQFF TGTGCTAGCAGCTTAGTACAGGGGGCGGGCAATGAGCAGTTCTTC